This T cell receptor beta chain originates from a study of OX40 agonist ivuxolimab in advanced cancers. This clone was detected once. Its antigen is not known. V dropped 9 bases and J dropped 5 bases, with 8 bases sitting between them. The CDR3 consists of 11 residues. Germline lookup yields CDR1 MNHNS and CDR2 SASEGT. Overall study findings and caveats: Patients with a partial response at 0.1-3.0 mg/kg had among the lowest clonal expansion. Not determined was the antigen specificity of the expanded peripheral T cells.

The method was immunoSEQ multiplex PCR; TCRdb's version includes in-frame clones alone and lacks a portion of them. The sample has roughly 76,000 clones, roughly nine tenths seen once; the top ten hold approximately 8%. The receptor's source is an adult with an advanced solid tumor such as melanoma, head and neck, liver or kidney cancer. The specimen comprised CD4+ or CD8+ T cells sorted from blood, sampled in a trial of the OX40 agonist ivuxolimab. The chain uses TRBV6-1 and TRBJ1-5, with a tentative D call TRBD1 (5 bases). The CDR3 region is CASGGDQPQHF. CDR3 nucleotides: TGTGCCAGTGGGGGGGATCAGCCCCAGCATTTT.